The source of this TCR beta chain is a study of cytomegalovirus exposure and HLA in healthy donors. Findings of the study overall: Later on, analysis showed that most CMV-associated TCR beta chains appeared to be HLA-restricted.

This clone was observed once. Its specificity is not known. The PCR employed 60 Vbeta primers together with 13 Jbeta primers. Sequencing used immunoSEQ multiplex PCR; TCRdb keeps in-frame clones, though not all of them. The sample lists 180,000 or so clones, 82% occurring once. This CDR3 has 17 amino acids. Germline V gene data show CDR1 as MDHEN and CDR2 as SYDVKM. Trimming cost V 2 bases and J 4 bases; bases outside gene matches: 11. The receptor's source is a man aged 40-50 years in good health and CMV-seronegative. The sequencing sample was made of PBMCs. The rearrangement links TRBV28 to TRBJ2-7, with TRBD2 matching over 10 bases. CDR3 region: CASSLPVASGGMYEQYF. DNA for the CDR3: TGTGCCAGCAGTTTACCCGTGGCTAGCGGGGGCATGTACGAGCAGTACTTC.